Below, one TCR beta chain is given with its context. These data are taken from a study of blood T cell repertoires in COVID-19. About the study: The study drew acute and convalescent COVID-19 samples from the United States, Italy and Spain. T cells, B-cell-depleted T cells, or PBMCs provided the cDNA or gDNA that served as material.

Germline CDR1 SGDLS, CDR2 YYNGEE. After removal of 3 bases from V and 0 bases from J, the junction contained 3 bases not matched to a gene. This CDR3 is 15 amino acids long. Per the authors' pipeline: Reference gene primer amplification yielded estimated nucleated cell counts. Libraries were prepared by immunoSEQ multiplex PCR; TCRdb keeps only in-frame clonotypes and omits some of them. V, J and clone size derive from that table, while D and trimming were established from the DNA sequence. Counted here are 270,000 or so clones, approximately 86% occurring once; the ten biggest clones make up roughly 3.1%.

The clonotype was recovered from a woman aged 18-35 years with acute or convalescent COVID-19. Sequenced input: peripheral blood. The J gene is TRBJ2-3, the V gene TRBV9; 8 nucleotides match TRBD2. The CDR3 loop reads CASSEASGSTDTQYF. The DNA of the CDR3 is TGTGCCAGCAGCGAGGCTAGCGGGAGCACAGATACGCAGTATTTT.